The 2 T cell receptor beta chains below come from one sample, sequenced in a study of blood T cell repertoires in COVID-19. Profiled with immunoSEQ multiplex PCR; TCRdb holds only in-frame clones, not every one. Found here are a few hundred thousand clones, just over 85% of them singletons; the top ten hold approximately 1.4%. The sample was peripheral blood. The receptors stem from an elderly man with acute or convalescent COVID-19.

The chain uses TRBV7-2 and TRBJ1-5, with D possibly matching TRBD1 (5 bases). With 11 bases removed from V and 0 bases from J, the gap between germline ends came to 14 bases. The CDR3 extends over 14 amino acids. In germline, CDR1 is SGHTA, CDR2 FQGNSA. The CDR3 protein is CAVGGAYSNQPQHF. The CDR3 region has the DNA TGTGCCGTGGGAGGGGCTTATAGCAATCAGCCCCAGCATTTT.

The chain couples TRBV7-2 to TRBJ2-7, with D perhaps TRBD2 (5 bases). The V gene's germline CDR1 is SGHTA and CDR2 FQGNSA. The CDR3 runs to 16 residues. Trimming removed 1 base at V and 3 bases at J, with 16 bases between. This CDR3 is CASSLDNTRIFYEQYF. CDR3 bases: TGTGCCAGCAGCTTAGACAACACTAGGATCTTCTACGAGCAGTACTTC.